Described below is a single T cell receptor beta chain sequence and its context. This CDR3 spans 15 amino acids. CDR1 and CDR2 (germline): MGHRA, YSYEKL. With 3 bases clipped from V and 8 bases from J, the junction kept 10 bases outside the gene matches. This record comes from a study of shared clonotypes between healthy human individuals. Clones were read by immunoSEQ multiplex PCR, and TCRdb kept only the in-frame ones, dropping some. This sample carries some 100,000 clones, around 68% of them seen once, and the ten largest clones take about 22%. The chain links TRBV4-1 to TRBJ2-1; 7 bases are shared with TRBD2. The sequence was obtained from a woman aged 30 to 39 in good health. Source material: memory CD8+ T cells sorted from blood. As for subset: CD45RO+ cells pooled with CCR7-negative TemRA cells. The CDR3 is CASSQGLSPRDEQFF. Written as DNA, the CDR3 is TGCGCCAGCAGCCAGGGACTATCCCCTCGGGATGAGCAGTTCTTC.